A single sample is the source of the 5 T cell receptor beta chains below, sequenced in a study of T cell changes during pregnancy in multiple sclerosis. Produced via immunoSEQ multiplex PCR; TCRdb's table is partial and in-frame only. The sample lists tens of thousands of clones, 94% occurring once. The sample here was peripheral blood, taken in the third trimester of pregnancy. Receptors were obtained from a female donor with multiple sclerosis, enrolled in a pregnancy study.

The V gene is TRBV4-1, the J gene TRBJ2-1, with a weak D call TRBD2 (5 bases). Per the germline V gene, CDR1 is MGHRA and CDR2 is YSYEKL. Trimming shortened V by 0 bases and J by 4 bases, and 10 bases separated the two germline ends. The CDR3 has 15 amino acids. CDR3 in DNA: TGCGCCAGCAGCCAAGATCCAGGACTGTACAATGAGCAGTTCTTC. Translation: CASSQDPGLYNEQFF.

This chain links TRBV25-1 with TRBJ1-6, with a weak D call TRBD1 (5 bases). Between the trimmed V and J ends, which lost 5 bases and 6 bases, there was a span of 11 bases. Germline values: CDR1 MGHDK, CDR2 SYGVNS. CDR3 length equals 14 residues. CDR3 coding DNA: TGTGCCAGCAGTAAAGGGGCAGTTAATTCACCCCTCCACTTT. This gives the protein CASSKGAVNSPLHF.

This sequence joins TRBV4-3 and TRBJ1-5; 7 bases are a match to TRBD1. Per germline, CDR1 LGHNA and CDR2 YSLEER. The CDR3 contains 16 residues. With 0 bases clipped from V and 0 bases from J, the junction kept 2 bases outside the gene matches. The CDR3 DNA is TGCGCCAGCAGCCAAGATGGGACAGATAGCAATCAGCCCCAGCATTTT. This encodes CASSQDGTDSNQPQHF.

J is TRBJ1-2 and V is TRBV6-6, with 7 bases fitting TRBD1. This CDR3 has 15 residues. Germline CDR1 reads MNHNY; CDR2 reads SVGAGI (reference sequence). Germline trimming cut 6 bases from V and 8 bases from J; bases unmatched to any gene: 15. The CDR3 here is CASSAAGQARGGYTF. As DNA, the CDR3 is TGTGCCAGCAGCGCCGCTGGACAGGCCCGGGGAGGCTACACCTTC.

This clone was detected once. This chain connects TRBV7-9 to TRBJ2-5; TRBD1 is a possible D gene (6 bases). The germline V gene encodes CDR1 SEHNR and CDR2 FQNEAQ (reference sequence). V was cut by 6 bases and J by 1 base, with 12 bases left in between. This CDR3 has 14 residues. The CDR3 region is CASSLTGSQETQYF. CDR3 nucleotide sequence: TGTGCCAGCAGTTTGACAGGCTCCCAAGAGACCCAGTACTTC.